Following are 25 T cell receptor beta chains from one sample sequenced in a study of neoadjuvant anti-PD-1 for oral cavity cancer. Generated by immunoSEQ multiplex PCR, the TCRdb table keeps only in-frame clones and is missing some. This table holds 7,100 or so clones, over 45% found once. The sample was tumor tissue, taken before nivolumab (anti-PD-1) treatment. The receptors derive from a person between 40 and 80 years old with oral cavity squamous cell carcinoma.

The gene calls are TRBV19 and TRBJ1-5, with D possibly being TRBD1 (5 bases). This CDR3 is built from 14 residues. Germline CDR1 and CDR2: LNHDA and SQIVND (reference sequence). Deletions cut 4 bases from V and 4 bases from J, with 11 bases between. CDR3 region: CASSTQAYNQPQHF. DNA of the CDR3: TGTGCCAGTAGTACACAGGCCTATAATCAGCCCCAGCATTTT.

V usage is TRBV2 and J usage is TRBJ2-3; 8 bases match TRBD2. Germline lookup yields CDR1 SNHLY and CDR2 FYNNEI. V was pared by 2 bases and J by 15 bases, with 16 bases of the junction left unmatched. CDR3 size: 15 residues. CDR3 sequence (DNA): TGTGCCAGCAGTGAAAGGGACATTACCGGGACTAGGGCATATTTT. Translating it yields CASSERDITGTRAYF.

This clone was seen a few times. In nucleotides, the CDR3 is TGTGCCAGCAGCCCGCCATCGTCTGGAGGCCTACGGGAGCAGTACTTC. Translated: CASSPPSSGGLREQYF. The V call is TRBV11-2, the J call TRBJ2-7, with D possibly TRBD2 on 5 matching bases. The CDR3 extends over 16 amino acids. Trimming cost V 5 bases and J 7 bases, with 24 bases left between them. Germline loops: CDR1 SGHAT, CDR2 FQNNGV.

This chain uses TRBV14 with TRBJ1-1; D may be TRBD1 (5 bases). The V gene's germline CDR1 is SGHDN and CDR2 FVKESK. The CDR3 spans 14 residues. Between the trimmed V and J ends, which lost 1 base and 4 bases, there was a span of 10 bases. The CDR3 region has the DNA TGTGCCAGCAGCCAAGGGGGGGGAGGCACTGAAGCTTTCTTT. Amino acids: CASSQGGGGTEAFF.

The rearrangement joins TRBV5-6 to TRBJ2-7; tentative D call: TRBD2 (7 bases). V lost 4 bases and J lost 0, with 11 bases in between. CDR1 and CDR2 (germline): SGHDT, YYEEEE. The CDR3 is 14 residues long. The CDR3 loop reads CASSLRGGSYEQYF. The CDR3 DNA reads TGTGCCAGCAGCCTTAGGGGGGGCTCCTACGAGCAGTACTTC. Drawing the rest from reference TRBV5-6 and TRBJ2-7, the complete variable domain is DAGVTQSPTHLIKTRGQQVTLRCSPKSGHDTVSWYQQALGQGPQFIFQYYEEEERQRGNFPDRFSGHQFPNYSSELNVNALLLGDSALYLCASSLRGGSYEQYFGPGTRLTVT.

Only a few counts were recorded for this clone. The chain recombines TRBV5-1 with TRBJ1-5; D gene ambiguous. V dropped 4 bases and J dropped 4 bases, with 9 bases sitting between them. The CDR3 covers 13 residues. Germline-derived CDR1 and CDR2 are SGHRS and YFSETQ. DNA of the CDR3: TGCGCCAGCAGCCCTCGCCCTAATCAGCCCCAGCATTTT. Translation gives CASSPRPNQPQHF.

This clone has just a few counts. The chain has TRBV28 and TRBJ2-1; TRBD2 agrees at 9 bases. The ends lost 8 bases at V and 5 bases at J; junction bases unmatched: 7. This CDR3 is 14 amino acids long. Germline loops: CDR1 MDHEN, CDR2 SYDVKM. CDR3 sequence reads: CASLGGLAHNEQFF. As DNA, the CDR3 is TGTGCCAGCTTAGGGGGACTAGCCCACAATGAGCAGTTCTTC.

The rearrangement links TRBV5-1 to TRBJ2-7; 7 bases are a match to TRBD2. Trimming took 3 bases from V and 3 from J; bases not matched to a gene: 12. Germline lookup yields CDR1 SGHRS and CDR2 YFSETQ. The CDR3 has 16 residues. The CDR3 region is CASSYYPGRAGYEQYF. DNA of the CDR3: TGCGCCAGCAGCTATTATCCGGGGAGGGCTGGCTACGAGCAGTACTTC. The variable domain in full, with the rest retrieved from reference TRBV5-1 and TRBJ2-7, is KAGVTQTPRYLIKTRGQQVTLSCSPISGHRSVSWYQQTPGQGLQFLFEYFSETQRNKGNFPGRFSGRQFSNSRSEMNVSTLELGDSALYLCASSYYPGRAGYEQYFGPGTRLTVT.

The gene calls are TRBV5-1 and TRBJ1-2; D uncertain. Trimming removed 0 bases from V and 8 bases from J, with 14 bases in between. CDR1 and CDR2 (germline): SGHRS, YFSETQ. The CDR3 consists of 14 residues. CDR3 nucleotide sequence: TGCGCCAGCAGCTTGGGGGCCCCCATGGAGGGCTACACCTTC. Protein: CASSLGAPMEGYTF.

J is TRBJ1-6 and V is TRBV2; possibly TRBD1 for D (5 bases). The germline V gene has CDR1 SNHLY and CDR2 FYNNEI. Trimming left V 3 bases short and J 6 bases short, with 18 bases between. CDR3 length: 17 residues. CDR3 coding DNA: TGTGCCAGCAGTGAGCGACTAACACCAGGGATTAATTCACCCCTCCACTTT. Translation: CASSERLTPGINSPLHF. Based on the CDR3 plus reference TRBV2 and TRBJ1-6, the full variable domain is EPEVTQTPSHQVTQMGQEVILRCVPISNHLYFYWYRQILGQKVEFLVSFYNNEISEKSEIFDDQFSVERPDGSNFTLKIRSTKLEDSAMYFCASSERLTPGINSPLHFGNGTRLTVT.

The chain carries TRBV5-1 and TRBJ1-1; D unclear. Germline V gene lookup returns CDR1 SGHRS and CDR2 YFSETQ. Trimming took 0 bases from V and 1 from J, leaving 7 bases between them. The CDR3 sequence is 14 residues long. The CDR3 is CASSLEPSNTEAFF. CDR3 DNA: TGCGCCAGCAGCTTGGAACCTTCGAACACTGAAGCTTTCTTT.

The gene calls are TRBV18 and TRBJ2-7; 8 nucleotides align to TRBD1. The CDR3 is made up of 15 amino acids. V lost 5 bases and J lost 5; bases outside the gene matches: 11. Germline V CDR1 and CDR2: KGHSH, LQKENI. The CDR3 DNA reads TGTGCCAGCTCAAAAAGGGGGCCAGGGGGCGACGAGCAGTACTTC. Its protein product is CASSKRGPGGDEQYF.

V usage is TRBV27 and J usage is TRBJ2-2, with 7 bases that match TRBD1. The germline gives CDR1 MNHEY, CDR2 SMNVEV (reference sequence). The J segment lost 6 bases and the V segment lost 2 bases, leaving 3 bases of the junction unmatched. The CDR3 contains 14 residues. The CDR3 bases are TGTGCCAGCAGTTTAACAGGGGCCCCCGGGGAGCTGTTTTTT. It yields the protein CASSLTGAPGELFF.

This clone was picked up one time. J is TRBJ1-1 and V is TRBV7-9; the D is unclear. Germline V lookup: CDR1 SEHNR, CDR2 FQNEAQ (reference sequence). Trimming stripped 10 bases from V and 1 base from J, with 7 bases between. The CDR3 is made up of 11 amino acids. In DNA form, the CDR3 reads TGTGCCATTTCCAAGAACACTGAAGCTTTCTTT. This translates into CAISKNTEAFF. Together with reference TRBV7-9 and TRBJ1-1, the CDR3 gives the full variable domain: DTGVSQNPRHKITKRGQNVTFRCDPISEHNRLYWYRQTLGQGPEFLTYFQNEAQLEKSRLLSDRFSAERPKGSFSTLEIQRTEQGDSAMYLCAISKNTEAFFGQGTRLTVV.

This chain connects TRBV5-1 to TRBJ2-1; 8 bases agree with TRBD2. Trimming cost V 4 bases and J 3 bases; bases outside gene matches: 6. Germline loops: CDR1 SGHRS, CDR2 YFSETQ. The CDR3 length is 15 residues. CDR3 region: CASSLTSAIYNEQFF. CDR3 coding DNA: TGCGCCAGCAGCCTGACTAGCGCTATCTACAATGAGCAGTTCTTC.

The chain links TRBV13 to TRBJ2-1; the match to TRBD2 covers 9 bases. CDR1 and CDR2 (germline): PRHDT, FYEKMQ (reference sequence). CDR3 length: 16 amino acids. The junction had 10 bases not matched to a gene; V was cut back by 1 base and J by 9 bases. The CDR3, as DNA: TGTGCCAGCAGCTTAGTTAGGCGGGAGGGCCGGATTGAGCAGTTCTTC. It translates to CASSLVRREGRIEQFF.

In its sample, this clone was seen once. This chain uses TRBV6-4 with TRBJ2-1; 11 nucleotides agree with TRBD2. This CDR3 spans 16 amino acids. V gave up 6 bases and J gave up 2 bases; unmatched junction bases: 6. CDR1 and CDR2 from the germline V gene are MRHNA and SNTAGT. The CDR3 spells CASSARLAGTYNEQFF. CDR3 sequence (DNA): TGTGCCAGCAGCGCCCGACTAGCGGGAACCTACAATGAGCAGTTCTTC.

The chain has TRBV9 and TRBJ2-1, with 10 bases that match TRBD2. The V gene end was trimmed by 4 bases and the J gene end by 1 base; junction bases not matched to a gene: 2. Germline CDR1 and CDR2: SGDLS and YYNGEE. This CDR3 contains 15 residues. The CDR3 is CASSTGLASYNEQFF. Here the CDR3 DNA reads TGTGCCAGCAGCACGGGACTAGCGTCCTACAATGAGCAGTTCTTC.

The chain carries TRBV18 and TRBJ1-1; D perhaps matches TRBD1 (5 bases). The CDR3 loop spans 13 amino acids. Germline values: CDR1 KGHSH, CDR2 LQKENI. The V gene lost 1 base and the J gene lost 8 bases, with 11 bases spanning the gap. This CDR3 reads CASSPQTNREAFF. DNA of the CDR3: TGTGCCAGCTCACCACAGACCAACAGGGAAGCTTTCTTT.

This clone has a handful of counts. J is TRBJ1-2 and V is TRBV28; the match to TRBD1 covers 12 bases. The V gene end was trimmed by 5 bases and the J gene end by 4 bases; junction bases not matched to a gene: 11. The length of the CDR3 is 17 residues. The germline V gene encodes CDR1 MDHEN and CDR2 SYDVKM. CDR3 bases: TGTGCCAGCAGTGCCCCTCTCGGGACAGGGGGCACCTATGGCTACACCTTC. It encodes CASSAPLGTGGTYGYTF.

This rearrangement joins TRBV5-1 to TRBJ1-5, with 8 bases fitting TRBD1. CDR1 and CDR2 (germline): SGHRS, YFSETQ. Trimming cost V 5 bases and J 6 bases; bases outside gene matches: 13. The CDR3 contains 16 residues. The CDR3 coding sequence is TGCGCCAGCAGGGAGGGGGCAGGGGGCTCTGGTCAGCCCCAGCATTTT. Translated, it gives CASREGAGGSGQPQHF.

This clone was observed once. CDR3 nucleotide sequence: TGTGCCAGCAGCTTCTGGCGGACAGGGGCCTACAATGAGCAGTTCTTC. This encodes CASSFWRTGAYNEQFF. The rearrangement joins TRBV5-6 to TRBJ2-1; 9 bases map to TRBD1. This CDR3 has 16 residues. The trim removed 2 bases at V and 2 bases at J, leaving 5 bases unmatched. CDR1 is SGHDT and CDR2 is YYEEEE in the germline V gene.

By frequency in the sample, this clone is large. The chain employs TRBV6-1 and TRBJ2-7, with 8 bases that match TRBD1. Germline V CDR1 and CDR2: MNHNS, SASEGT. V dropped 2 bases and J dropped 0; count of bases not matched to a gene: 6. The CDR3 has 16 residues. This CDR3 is CASSEFEGQASYEQYF. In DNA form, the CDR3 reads TGTGCCAGCAGTGAATTTGAGGGACAGGCCTCCTACGAGCAGTACTTC.

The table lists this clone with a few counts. The CDR3 DNA follows: TGCGCCAGCAGCAGGGAGGGGACTTCCGTCGAGCAGTACTTC. Amino acids: CASSREGTSVEQYF. This chain links TRBV5-1 with TRBJ2-7; TRBD2 aligns across 7 bases. The CDR3 is 14 residues long. V lost 4 bases and J lost 6; bases outside the gene matches: 10. Germline V gene data show CDR1 as SGHRS and CDR2 as YFSETQ.

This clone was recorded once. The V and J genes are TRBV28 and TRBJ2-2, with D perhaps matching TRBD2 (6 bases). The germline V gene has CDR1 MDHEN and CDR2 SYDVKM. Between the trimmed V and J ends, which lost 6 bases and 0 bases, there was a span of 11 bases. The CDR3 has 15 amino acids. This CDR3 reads CASRGGGTNTGELFF. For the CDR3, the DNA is TGTGCCAGCAGGGGGGGAGGTACGAACACCGGGGAGCTGTTTTTT.